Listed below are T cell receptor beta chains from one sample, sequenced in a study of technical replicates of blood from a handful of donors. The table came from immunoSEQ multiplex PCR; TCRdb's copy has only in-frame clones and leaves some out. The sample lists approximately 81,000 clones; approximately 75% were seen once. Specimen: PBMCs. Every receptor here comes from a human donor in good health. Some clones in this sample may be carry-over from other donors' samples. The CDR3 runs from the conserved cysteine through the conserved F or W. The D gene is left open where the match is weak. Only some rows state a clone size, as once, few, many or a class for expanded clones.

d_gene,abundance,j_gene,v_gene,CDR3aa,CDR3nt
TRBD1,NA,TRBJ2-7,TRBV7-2,CASSLPTQGAYEQYF,TGTGCCAGCAGCTTGCCTACTCAGGGGGCCTACGAGCAGTACTTC
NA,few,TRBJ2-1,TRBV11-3,CASSTGEREQFF,TGTGCCAGCAGCACCGGAGAAAGAGAGCAGTTCTTC
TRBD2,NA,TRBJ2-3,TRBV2,CASAGLASSPDTQYF,TGTGCCAGTGCGGGACTAGCTAGTTCCCCAGATACGCAGTATTTT
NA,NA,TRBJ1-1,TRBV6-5,CASSHWGLPNTEAFF,TGTGCCAGCAGTCACTGGGGACTTCCGAACACTGAAGCTTTCTTT
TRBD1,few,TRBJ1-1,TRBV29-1,CSVERDRYTEAFF,TGCAGCGTTGAACGGGACAGGTACACTGAAGCTTTCTTT
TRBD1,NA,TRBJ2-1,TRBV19,CASSIHRGGSYNEQFF,TGTGCCAGTAGTATACACAGGGGTGGCTCCTACAATGAGCAGTTCTTC
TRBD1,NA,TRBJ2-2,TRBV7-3,CASSGTGGTGELFF,TGTGCCAGCAGCGGGACAGGGGGCACCGGGGAGCTGTTTTTT
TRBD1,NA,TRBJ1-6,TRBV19,CASSKGRQGLGSPLHF,TGTGCCAGTAGCAAAGGGCGACAGGGATTAGGCTCACCCCTCCACTTT
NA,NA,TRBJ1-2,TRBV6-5,CASRLTATYGYTF,TGTGCCAGCAGATTGACAGCGACTTATGGCTACACCTTC
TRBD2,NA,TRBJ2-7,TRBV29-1,CSARGLAGSYEQYF,TGCAGCGCTCGTGGCCTAGCGGGCTCCTACGAGCAGTACTTC
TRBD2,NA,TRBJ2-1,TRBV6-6,CASSPVSGRANNEQFF,TGTGCCAGCAGTCCCGTTAGCGGGAGGGCCAACAATGAGCAGTTCTTC
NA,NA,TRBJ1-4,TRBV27,CASSRASGGTNEKLFF,TGTGCCAGCAGCCGCGCTTCGGGGGGAACTAATGAAAAACTGTTTTTT
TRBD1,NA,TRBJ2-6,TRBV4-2,CASSQDSEGAQGANVLTF,TGTGCCAGCAGCCAAGATAGCGAGGGGGCGCAAGGGGCCAACGTCCTGACTTTC
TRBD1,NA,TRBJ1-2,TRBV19,CASSIPSGGTNYGYTF,TGTGCCAGTAGTATCCCCTCAGGGGGAACTAACTATGGCTACACCTTC
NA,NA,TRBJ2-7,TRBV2,CASNEAGMNEQYF,TGTGCCAGCAACGAGGCAGGGATGAACGAGCAGTACTTC
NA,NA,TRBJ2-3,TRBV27,CASSPRGGGTDTQYF,TGTGCCAGCAGTCCGCGAGGGGGTGGCACAGATACGCAGTATTTT
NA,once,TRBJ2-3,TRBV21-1,CASSPRTGSSTDTQYF,TGTGCCAGCAGCCCCCGGACAGGCTCTAGCACAGATACGCAGTATTTT
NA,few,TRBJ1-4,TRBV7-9,CASSLAHAGLNEKLFF,TGTGCCAGCAGCTTAGCGCATGCAGGCCTCAATGAAAAACTGTTTTTT
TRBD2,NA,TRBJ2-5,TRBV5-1,CASSLGRGAAETQYF,TGCGCCAGCAGCTTGGGGCGGGGGGCCGCTGAGACCCAGTACTTC
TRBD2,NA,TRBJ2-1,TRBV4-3,CASSQDLGLAGGNEQFF,TGCGCCAGCAGCCAAGATCTCGGACTAGCGGGAGGCAATGAGCAGTTCTTC
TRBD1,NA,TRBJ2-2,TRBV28,CATRGQGRNTGELFF,TGTGCCACAAGGGGACAGGGCCGGAACACCGGGGAGCTGTTTTTT
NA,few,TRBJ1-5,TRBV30,CAWLTTGSQPQHF,TGTGCCTGGCTGACAACAGGGAGCCAGCCCCAGCATTTT
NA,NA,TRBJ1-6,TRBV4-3,CASSQDAGARSPLHF,TGCGCCAGCAGCCAAGATGCAGGGGCCCGATCACCCCTCCACTTT
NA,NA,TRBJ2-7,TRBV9,CASSPGDRYEQYF,TGTGCCAGCAGCCCAGGGGATCGCTACGAGCAGTACTTC
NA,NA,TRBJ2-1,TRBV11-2,CASTAAGFIRGYNEQFF,TGTGCCAGCACGGCAGCGGGGTTCATCAGGGGCTACAATGAGCAGTTCTTC
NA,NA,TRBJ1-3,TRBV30,CAWQGNSGNTIYF,TGTGCCTGGCAGGGCAACTCTGGAAACACCATATATTTT
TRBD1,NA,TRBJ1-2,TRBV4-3,CASSQEGQAGYTF,TGCGCCAGCAGCCAGGAAGGACAGGCGGGCTACACCTTC
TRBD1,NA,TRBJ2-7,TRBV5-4,CASRAGTDLSYEQYF,TGTGCCAGCAGGGCCGGGACAGACCTCTCCTACGAGCAGTACTTC
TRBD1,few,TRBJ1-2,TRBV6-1,CASSEVTGGIYGYTF,TGTGCCAGCAGTGAGGTGACAGGGGGCATCTATGGCTACACCTTC